The next 15 T cell receptor beta chains were all read from a single sample in a study of molecular identifiers for immune sequencing clone quantification. TCRdb used MiXCR to reprocess the PCR reads, holding one entry per CDR3 protein. Among more than 85,000 distinct CDR3 sequences listed, 36% were seen once. Specimen: naive CD8+ T cells from blood, with Jurkat cell RNA spiked in. Subset in this sample: FACS-sorted CD8+CD4-CCR7+CD45RA+ naive T cells. The receptor set was obtained from a human donor in good health. Some libraries in this study had Jurkat cell RNA spiked in.

This clonotype was recorded only once. The CDR3: CASSGSGHKNTEAFF. The CDR3 DNA follows: TGTGCCAGCAGCGGGTCGGGACACAAGAACACTGAAGCTTTCTTT. The chain combines TRBV9 with TRBJ1-1; D is possibly TRBD1 (6 bases). This CDR3 is built from 15 residues. Germline CDR1 SGDLS, CDR2 YYNGEE. With 3 bases removed from V and 1 base from J, the gap between germline ends came to 13 bases.

The chain joins TRBV20-1 to TRBJ2-3; a possible D gene is TRBD2 (5 bases). Germline V gene lookup returns CDR1 DFQATT and CDR2 SNEGSKA (reference sequence). The V end lost 1 base, the J end lost 9 bases, and 8 bases lay between the germline ends. This CDR3 spans 11 amino acids. CDR3 region: CSARATGTQYF. The CDR3 DNA sequence: TGCAGTGCTAGAGCCACGGGAACGCAGTATTTT.

The V call is TRBV27, the J call TRBJ2-5; no definite D call. Germline V gene lookup returns CDR1 MNHEY and CDR2 SMNVEV (reference sequence). V was cut by 3 bases and J by 2 bases, with 10 bases left in between. CDR3 length equals 14 residues. The CDR3 nucleotides are TGTGCCAGCAGTTTCCTGTCTAGACAAGAGACCCAGTACTTC. Protein product: CASSFLSRQETQYF.

J is TRBJ2-5 and V is TRBV4-2; D unresolved. V was cut by 2 bases and J by 6 bases, with 10 bases left in between. The germline CDR1 and CDR2 sequences are LGHNA and YNFKEQ. CDR3 length: 13 amino acids. CDR3 bases: TGTGCCAGCAGCCAAACCCCCTCCCAGACCCAGTACTTC. Protein product: CASSQTPSQTQYF.

CDR3 amino acids: CASSLPNRGRNTGELFF. Written as DNA, the CDR3 is TGTGCCAGCAGCTTACCCAACAGGGGGCGGAACACCGGGGAGCTGTTTTTT. This chain joins TRBV11-2 and TRBJ2-2; 9 bases agree with TRBD1. CDR3 length: 17 amino acids. The V gene's germline CDR1 is SGHAT and CDR2 FQNNGV. V lost 2 bases to trimming and J lost 1 base; unmatched junction nucleotides: 5.

The rearrangement links TRBV7-6 to TRBJ2-3; 11 nucleotides match TRBD2. V lost 5 bases and J lost 1; bases outside the gene matches: 5. This CDR3 region has 16 residues. Germline CDR1 and CDR2: SGHVS and FNYEAQ. Here the CDR3 DNA reads TGTGCCAGCAGCGACCTACTAGCGGGGGGCACAGATACGCAGTATTTT. It specifies CASSDLLAGGTDTQYF.

This clonotype was recorded a few times. The chain combines TRBV7-3 with TRBJ2-1, with TRBD2 identical over 10 bases. Germline values: CDR1 SGHTA, CDR2 FQGTGA. CDR3 size: 15 residues. After removal of 4 bases from V and 6 bases from J, the junction contained 6 bases not matched to a gene. The CDR3 bases are TGTGCCAGCAGCTCCTTAGCGGGAGGAGTCAATGAGCAGTTCTTC. Translation gives CASSSLAGGVNEQFF.

With regard to this clonotype: This may arise from a read error, as a much more abundant clone is one base away. V is TRBV5-3 and J is TRBJ1-1; D is perhaps TRBD1 (6 bases). TRBV5-3 is noted as an ORF with a role that remains uncertain. Trimming took off 8 bases at V and 7 bases at J, with 24 bases between the two ends. The CDR3 has 15 amino acids. DNA for the CDR3: TGTGCCAGCAGCCATATCGGGTCAGGGGAAGATGAAGCTTTCTTT. Translation: CASSHIGSGEDEAFF.

This clonotype was counted many times. CDR3 DNA sequence: TGCAGCGTTGACGGAAAGTCGGGAGACTTGGGTGGGACCCAGTACTTC. Protein sequence: CSVDGKSGDLGGTQYF. The chain employs TRBV29-1 and TRBJ2-5; D might be TRBD2 (6 bases). Germline V gene lookup returns CDR1 SQVTM and CDR2 ANQGSEA. The CDR3 runs to 16 residues. V dropped 3 bases and J dropped 7 bases, with 24 bases sitting between them.

About this clonotype itself: It may be a read error: a sequence one base away is much more abundant. This chain links TRBV9 with TRBJ2-2; D is possibly TRBD2 (5 bases). The germline V and J ends were trimmed by 2 bases and 1 base, with 15 bases remaining between them. This CDR3 spans 17 amino acids. Germline assignment: CDR1 SGDLS and CDR2 YYNGEE. This CDR3 is CASSVGAGGGNTGELFF. The CDR3 DNA reads TGTGCCAGCAGCGTCGGAGCCGGCGGAGGGAACACCGGGGAGCTGTTTTTT.

As concerns this clonotype: This may stem from a read error, because a much larger clone lies one nucleotide away. The chain joins TRBV19 to TRBJ1-5; 7 nucleotides align to TRBD1. Trimming at V came to 7 bases and at J to 6 bases, leaving 15 bases not matched to a gene. This CDR3 is 16 amino acids long. Germline V gives CDR1 LNHDA, CDR2 SQIVND (reference sequence). Here the CDR3 DNA reads TGTGCCAGTATGGACCTAGAACAGGGGACAAGTCAGCCCCAGCATTTT. Residues: CASMDLEQGTSQPQHF.

This clonotype was counted between two and nine times. V usage is TRBV20-1 and J usage is TRBJ2-1, with TRBD2 as a possible D gene (5 bases). Germline lookup yields CDR1 DFQATT and CDR2 SNEGSKA (reference sequence). This CDR3 spans 14 amino acids. V was cut by 3 bases and J by 3 bases, with 12 bases left in between. This CDR3 reads CSARDPRGYNEQFF. For the CDR3, the DNA is TGCAGTGCTAGGGACCCCCGGGGCTACAATGAGCAGTTCTTC.

This chain links TRBV9 with TRBJ2-3; weak D call: TRBD2 (5 bases). The CDR3 loop spans 16 amino acids. Germline V gene data show CDR1 as SGDLS and CDR2 as YYNGEE. Deletions cut 6 bases from V and 4 bases from J, with 21 bases between. The CDR3 DNA is TGTGCCAGCATCCGTGAGGGTGGTAGAGGCTCAGATACGCAGTATTTT. Amino acid sequence: CASIREGGRGSDTQYF.

As regards this clonotype: Just one base apart from a much larger clone, this may be a read error. The CDR3 nucleotides are TGCAGCGTTGCTGGCGGGAGGTCAGAAACGCAGTATTTT. Residues: CSVAGGRSETQYF. This chain links TRBV29-1 with TRBJ2-3, with TRBD2 matching over 8 bases. This CDR3 has 13 amino acids. Germline V lookup: CDR1 SQVTM, CDR2 ANQGSEA.

This clonotype was counted between two and nine times. This may arise from a read error, as a much more abundant clone is one base away. The rearrangement uses TRBV29-1 and TRBJ1-1; D is possibly TRBD1 (5 bases). Trimming removed 1 base at V and 1 base at J, with 16 bases between. Germline CDR1 reads SQVTM; CDR2 reads ANQGSEA. The CDR3 consists of 16 residues. The DNA of the CDR3 is TGCAGCGTTGAAGCCCGTTTCGGGGGGGAGAACACTGAAGCTTTCTTT. Its protein product is CSVEARFGGENTEAFF. The complete variable domain, with remaining parts taken from reference TRBV29-1 and TRBJ1-1, reads SAVISQKPSRDICQRGTSLTIQCQVDSQVTMMFWYRQQPGQSLTLIATANQGSEATYESGFVIDKFPISRPNLTFSTLTVSNMSPEDSSIYLCSVEARFGGENTEAFFGQGTRLTVV.